Listed below are T cell receptor beta chains from one sample, sequenced in a study of identical twins. TCRdb fed the 5' RACE reads into MiXCR, producing one record per CDR3 protein. The repertoire has approximately 690,000 distinct CDR3 sequences, 6.1% of them found once; the top ten carry 1.5% to 2%. The sequenced sample consisted of naive T cells sorted from blood. The receptor set was obtained from a man aged 18-30 years in good health. Each CDR3 is given with its conserved first and last residue. A D gene is named only where the DNA matches it firmly. Part of the rows lack a size; the others show once, few, many or a class for expanded clones.

TRBV18	-	many	TRBJ2-1	TGTGCCAGCTCACCAACATACGTCGATGAGCAGTTCTTC	CASSPTYVDEQFF
TRBV5-1	TRBD2	many	TRBJ2-1	TGCGCCAGCAGCATGTCTCGGTTGCCGACTAGCGGACCTTTGAATGAGCAGTTCTTC	CASSMSRLPTSGPLNEQFF
TRBV7-6	-	-	TRBJ2-2	TGTGCCAGCAGCTTAGCCGTCGCAGGGGAGGCCGGGGAGCTGTTTTTT	CASSLAVAGEAGELFF
TRBV12-3/TRBV12-4	TRBD1	many	TRBJ1-6	TGTGCCAGCAGACCGGACAGGGTTAATTCACCCCTCCACTTT	CASRPDRVNSPLHF
TRBV2	TRBD2	few	TRBJ2-2	TGTGCCAGCATTAGCGGGAGTTTTACCGGGGAGCTGTTTTTT	CASISGSFTGELFF
TRBV20-1	TRBD1	-	TRBJ2-2	TGCAGTGCTAGACCTCCGGGACAGTCGAACACCGGGGAGCTGTTTTTT	CSARPPGQSNTGELFF
TRBV27	-	few	TRBJ2-6	TGTGCCAGCAGGAGAGCAGACTCTGGGGCCAACGTCCTGACTTTC	CASRRADSGANVLTF
TRBV6-5	-	many	TRBJ1-4	TGTGCCAGCAGTTACAGTTTAGAAGAAAAACTGTTTTTT	CASSYSLEEKLFF
TRBV27	-	many	TRBJ1-5	TGTGCCAGCAGCTCTGTGGGGGGCAATCAGCCCCAGCATTTT	CASSSVGGNQPQHF
TRBV20-1	TRBD2	many	TRBJ2-1	TGCAGTGCCGACATCGGGACTAGAGGCGCTCTGACAAACTTC	CSADIGTRGALTNF
TRBV27	-	many	TRBJ1-4	TGTGCCAGCCAGCCGGTTGGGGCGATGGAGGAAAAACTGTTTTTT	CASQPVGAMEEKLFF
TRBV5-1	TRBD2	few	TRBJ2-3	TGCGCCAGCAGCTCCCTACTAGCGGGGGAAACAGATACGCAGTATTTT	CASSSLLAGETDTQYF
TRBV28	TRBD1	-	TRBJ2-5	TGTGCCAGCAGGGGACAGCATCAAGAGACCCAGTACTTC	CASRGQHQETQYF
TRBV5-1	-	many	TRBJ1-1	TGCGCCAGCAGCTTGACATCTACGGACACTGAAGCTTTCTTT	CASSLTSTDTEAFF
TRBV29-1	-	many	TRBJ1-5	TGCAGCGTCGCCGCCGGGGTCGGGGGCAATCAGCCCCAGCATTTT	CSVAAGVGGNQPQHF